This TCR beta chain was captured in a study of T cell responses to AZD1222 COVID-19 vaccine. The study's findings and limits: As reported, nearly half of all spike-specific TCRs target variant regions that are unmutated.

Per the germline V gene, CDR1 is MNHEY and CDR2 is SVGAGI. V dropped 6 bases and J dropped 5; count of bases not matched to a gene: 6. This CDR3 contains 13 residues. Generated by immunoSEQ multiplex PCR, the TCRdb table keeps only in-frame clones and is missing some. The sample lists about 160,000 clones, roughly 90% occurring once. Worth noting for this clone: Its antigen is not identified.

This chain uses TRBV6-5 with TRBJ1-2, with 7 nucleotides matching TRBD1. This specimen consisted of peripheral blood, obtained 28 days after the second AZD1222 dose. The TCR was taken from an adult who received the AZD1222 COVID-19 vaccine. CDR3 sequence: CASSAGTDYGYTF. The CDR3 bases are TGTGCCAGCAGCGCCGGGACAGATTATGGCTACACCTTC.